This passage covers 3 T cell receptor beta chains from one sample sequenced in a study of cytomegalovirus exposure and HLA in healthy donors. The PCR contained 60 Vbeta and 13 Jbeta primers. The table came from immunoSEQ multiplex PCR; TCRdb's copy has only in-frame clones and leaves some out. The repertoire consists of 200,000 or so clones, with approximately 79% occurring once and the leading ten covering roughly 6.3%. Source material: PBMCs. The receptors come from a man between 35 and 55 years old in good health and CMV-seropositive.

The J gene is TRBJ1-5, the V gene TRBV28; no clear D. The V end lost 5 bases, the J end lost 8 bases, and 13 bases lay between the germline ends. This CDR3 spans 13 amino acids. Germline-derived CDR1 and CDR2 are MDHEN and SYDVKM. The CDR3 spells CASSLEGMKPQHF. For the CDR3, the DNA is TGTGCCAGCAGTCTCGAGGGAATGAAGCCCCAGCATTTT.

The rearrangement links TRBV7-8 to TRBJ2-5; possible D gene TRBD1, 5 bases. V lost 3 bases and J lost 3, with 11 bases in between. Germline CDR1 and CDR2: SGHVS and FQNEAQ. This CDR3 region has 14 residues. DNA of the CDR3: TGTGCCAGCAGCTTGGTTACAGGCGAAGAGACCCAGTACTTC. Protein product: CASSLVTGEETQYF.

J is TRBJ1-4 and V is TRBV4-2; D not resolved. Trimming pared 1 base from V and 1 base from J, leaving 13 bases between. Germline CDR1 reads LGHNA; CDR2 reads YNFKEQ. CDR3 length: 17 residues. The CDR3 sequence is CASSQVDRGETNEKLFF. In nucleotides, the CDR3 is TGTGCCAGCAGCCAAGTAGATCGGGGAGAAACTAATGAAAAACTGTTTTTT.